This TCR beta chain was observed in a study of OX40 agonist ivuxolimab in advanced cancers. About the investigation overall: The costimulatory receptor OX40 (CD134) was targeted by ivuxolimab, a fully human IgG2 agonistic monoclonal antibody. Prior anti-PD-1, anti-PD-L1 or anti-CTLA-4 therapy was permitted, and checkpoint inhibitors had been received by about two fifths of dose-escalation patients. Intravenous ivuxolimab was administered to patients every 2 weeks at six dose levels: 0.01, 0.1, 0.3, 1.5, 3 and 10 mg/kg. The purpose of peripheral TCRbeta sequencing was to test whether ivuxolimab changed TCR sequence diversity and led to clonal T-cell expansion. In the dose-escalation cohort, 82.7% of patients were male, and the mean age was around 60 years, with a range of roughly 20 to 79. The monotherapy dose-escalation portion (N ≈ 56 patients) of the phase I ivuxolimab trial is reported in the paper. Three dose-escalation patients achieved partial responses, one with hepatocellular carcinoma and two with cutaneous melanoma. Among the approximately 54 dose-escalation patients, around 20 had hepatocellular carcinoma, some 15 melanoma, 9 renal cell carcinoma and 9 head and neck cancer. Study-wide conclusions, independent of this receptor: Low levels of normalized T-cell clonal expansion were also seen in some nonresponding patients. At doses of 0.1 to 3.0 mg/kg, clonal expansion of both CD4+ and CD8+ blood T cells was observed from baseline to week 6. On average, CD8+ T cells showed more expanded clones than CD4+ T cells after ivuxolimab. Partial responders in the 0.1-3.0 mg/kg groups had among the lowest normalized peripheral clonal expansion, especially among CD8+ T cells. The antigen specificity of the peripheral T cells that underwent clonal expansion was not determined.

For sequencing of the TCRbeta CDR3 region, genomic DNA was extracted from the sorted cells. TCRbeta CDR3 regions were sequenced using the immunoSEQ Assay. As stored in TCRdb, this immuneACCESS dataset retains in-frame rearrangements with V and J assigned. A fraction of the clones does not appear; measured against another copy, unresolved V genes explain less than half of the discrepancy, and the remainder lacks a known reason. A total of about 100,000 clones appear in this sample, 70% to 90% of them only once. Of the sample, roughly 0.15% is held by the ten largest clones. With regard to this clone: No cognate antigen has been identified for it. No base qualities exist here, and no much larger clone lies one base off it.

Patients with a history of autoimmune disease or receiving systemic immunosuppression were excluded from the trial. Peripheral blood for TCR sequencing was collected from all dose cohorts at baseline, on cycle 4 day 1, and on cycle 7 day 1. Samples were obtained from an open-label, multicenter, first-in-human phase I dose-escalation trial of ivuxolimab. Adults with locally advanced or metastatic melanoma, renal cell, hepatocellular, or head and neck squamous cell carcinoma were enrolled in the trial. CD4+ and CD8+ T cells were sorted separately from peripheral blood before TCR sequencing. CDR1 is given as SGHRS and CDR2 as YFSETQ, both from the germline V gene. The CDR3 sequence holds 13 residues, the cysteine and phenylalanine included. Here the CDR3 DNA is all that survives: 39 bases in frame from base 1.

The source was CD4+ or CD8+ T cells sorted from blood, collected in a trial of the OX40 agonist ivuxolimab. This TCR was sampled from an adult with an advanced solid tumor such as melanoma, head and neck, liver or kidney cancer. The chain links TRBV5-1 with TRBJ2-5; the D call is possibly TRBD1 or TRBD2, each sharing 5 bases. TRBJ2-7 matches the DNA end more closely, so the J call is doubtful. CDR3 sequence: CASSFEGYGEQYF. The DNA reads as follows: TGCGCCAGCAGCTTTGAGGGGTATGGCGAGCAGTACTTC.